This TCR beta chain emerged from a study of control samples from healthy donors and cancer patients. This clone occurred a few times. Additional DNA sequences in this sample encode the identical CDR3. Sequencing used immunoSEQ multiplex PCR; TCRdb keeps in-frame clones, though not all of them. Of about 110,000 clones listed, approximately 82% are singletons. The CDR3 has 14 residues. Trimming removed 5 bases at V and 2 bases at J, with 12 bases between. The germline V gene encodes CDR1 SGHRS and CDR2 YFSETQ. The chain carries TRBV5-1 and TRBJ2-3; unclear D gene. The source material was blood. This receptor was obtained from a man between 18 and 35 years old in good health. The CDR3 loop reads CASRTGPSTDTQYF. The CDR3 DNA reads TGCGCCAGCAGGACCGGACCCTCCACAGATACGCAGTATTTT. Together with reference TRBV5-1 and TRBJ2-3, the CDR3 gives the full variable domain: KAGVTQTPRYLIKTRGQQVTLSCSPISGHRSVSWYQQTPGQGLQFLFEYFSETQRNKGNFPGRFSGRQFSNSRSEMNVSTLELGDSALYLCASRTGPSTDTQYFGPGTRLTVL.